The TCR beta chain described here comes from a study of T cells in Graves' hyperthyroidism and ophthalmopathy. Study summary: Staff took peripheral blood when the initial diagnosis was made, before any treatment began. Study results and limitations: The model anticipated ophthalmopathy a median about six months pre-onset. Most thyroid clonotypes that were expanded above 0.001 also turned up in blood.

Trimming pared 0 bases from V and 8 bases from J, leaving 17 bases between. CDR3 length: 15 residues. The germline V gene has CDR1 DFQATT and CDR2 SNEGSKA (reference sequence). RNA transcripts gave rise to amplified TCR beta CDR3 regions. Primed by the HTBI set, a first-round RT-PCR was run on the TCR CDR3. TCRdb ran MiXCR on the multiplex PCR reads and lists one entry per CDR3 protein. The sample yields about 600,000 distinct CDR3 sequences, approximately 15% seen once. At least 3 on the Clinical Activity Score was recorded for ophthalmopathy patients, who also had NOSPECS grade at least 4 and duration under 3 months. Only a few counts were recorded for this clonotype. Its antigen is unknown.

This receptor was obtained from a woman aged 40 to 49 with Graves' ophthalmopathy. The rearrangement links TRBV20-1 to TRBJ2-1; D is ambiguous. The sample was blood. CDR3 nucleotide sequence: TGCAGTGCTAGAGATCACGGCGGATCAAGGGATGAGCAGTTCTTC. The encoded protein is CSARDHGGSRDEQFF.